The clone carrying this T cell receptor beta chain was seen many times. This sample stems from a study of T cells in Graves' hyperthyroidism and ophthalmopathy. Authors of the study amplified TCR beta CDR3 regions from RNA transcripts. During a first-round RT-PCR of the TCR CDR3, the HTBI primer set was used. TCRdb analysed the multiplex PCR reads with MiXCR anew, one entry per CDR3 protein. This sample has under 450,000 distinct CDR3 sequences, with approximately 13% found just once. CDR1 and CDR2 (germline): SGDLS, YYNGEE. With V trimmed by 4 bases and J by 7 bases, 12 bases remained unmatched. The length of the CDR3 is 17 residues.

This clonotype was obtained from a man aged 25 to 40 with Graves' hyperthyroidism that later progressed to Graves' ophthalmopathy. The sample taken for sequencing was blood. V is TRBV9 and J is TRBJ1-6; TRBD1 aligns across 9 bases. The CDR3 here is CASSSQGGTGINSPLHF. The CDR3 DNA follows: TGTGCCAGCAGCTCGCAAGGGGGGACAGGGATAAATTCACCCCTCCACTTT.